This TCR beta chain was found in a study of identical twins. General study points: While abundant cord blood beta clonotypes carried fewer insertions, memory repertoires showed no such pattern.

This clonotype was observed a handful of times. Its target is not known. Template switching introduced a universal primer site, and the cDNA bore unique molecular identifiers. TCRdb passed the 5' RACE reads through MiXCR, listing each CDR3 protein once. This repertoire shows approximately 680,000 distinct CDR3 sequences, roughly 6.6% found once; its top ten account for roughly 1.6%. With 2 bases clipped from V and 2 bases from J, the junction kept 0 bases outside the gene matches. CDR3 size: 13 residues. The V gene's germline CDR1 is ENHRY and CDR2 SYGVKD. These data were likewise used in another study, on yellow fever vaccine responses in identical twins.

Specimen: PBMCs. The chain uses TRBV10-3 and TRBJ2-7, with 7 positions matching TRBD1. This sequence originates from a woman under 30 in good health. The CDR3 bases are TGTGCCATCAGTGAGGACAGGGCCTACGAGCAGTACTTC. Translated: CAISEDRAYEQYF.